A selection of T cell receptor beta chains follows, all from one sample in a study of blood T cell repertoires in COVID-19. Repertoires were generated with immunoSEQ multiplex PCR, while TCRdb's copy carries only in-frame clones and drops some. The data show about 260,000 clones, over 75% seen once. Sequencing was done on a sample of peripheral blood. These receptor sequences come from a human donor in a cohort sampled during active COVID-19. Both conserved end residues are part of each CDR3. D genes are given only for firm matches. Expanded clones are given a class, and other clones once, few, many or no size at all.

clone_size,j_call,v_call,d_call,cdr3_nt,cdr3_aa
NA,TRBJ2-1,TRBV4-1,TRBD2,TGCGCCAGCAGCCAAGATCTAAGGGGCGGCGGGAGCTGGGGGAATGAGCAGTTCTTC,CASSQDLRGGGSWGNEQFF
NA,TRBJ1-2,TRBV5-1,NA,TGCGCCAGCAGCTTGGAGGCAGGGACTAACTATGGCTACACCTTC,CASSLEAGTNYGYTF
NA,TRBJ2-7,TRBV5-1,TRBD1,TGCGCCAGCAGCTTGGTACAGGGGGCGCAAATTAATCCCTACGAGCAGTACTTC,CASSLVQGAQINPYEQYF
NA,TRBJ2-5,TRBV21-1,NA,TGTGCCAGCAGCACCCCGACTGACTCGTTGGGAGAGACCCAGTACTTC,CASSTPTDSLGETQYF
once,TRBJ2-2,TRBV6-4,TRBD1,TGTGCCAGCAGGAGGACAGGGCTCACCGGGGAGCTGTTTTTT,CASRRTGLTGELFF
NA,TRBJ1-5,TRBV19,NA,TGTGCCAGTAGTACCCGCGCGACAGGTTATAGCAATCAGCCCCAGCATTTT,CASSTRATGYSNQPQHF
once,TRBJ2-2,TRBV7-6,TRBD2,TGTGCCAGCAGCTTACTAGCGGGGGGGCGTTACACCGGGGAGCTGTTTTTT,CASSLLAGGRYTGELFF
NA,TRBJ1-4,TRBV6-1,TRBD1,TGTGCCAGCAGTGCTGGGACAGGGTCCCTTCAGGAAAAACTGTTTTTT,CASSAGTGSLQEKLFF
NA,TRBJ2-7,TRBV2,TRBD2,TGTGCCAGCAGCCGGACTAGCGGGACCTATCTTTCCTACGAGCAGTACTTC,CASSRTSGTYLSYEQYF
NA,TRBJ1-4,TRBV7-8,TRBD1,TGTGCCAGCAGCTCTAAAAAACAGGGGTTGTCGGAAAAACTGTTTTTT,CASSSKKQGLSEKLFF
NA,TRBJ2-7,TRBV6-1,NA,TGTGCCAGCAGTGAAGCGCTTACTATTTCCTACGAGCAGTACTTC,CASSEALTISYEQYF
NA,TRBJ1-1,TRBV5-8,NA,TGTGCCAGCGCAAAGACAGCGAACACTGAAGCTTTCTTT,CASAKTANTEAFF
NA,TRBJ2-7,TRBV5-1,TRBD2,TGCGCCAGCAAGTTATTGGCGGGAGTGGGCGAGCAGTACTTC,CASKLLAGVGEQYF
NA,TRBJ2-7,TRBV6-5,TRBD2,TGTGCCAGCAGTTACTCGACTAGCGGGAGCTACGAGCAGTACTTC,CASSYSTSGSYEQYF
NA,TRBJ2-7,TRBV6-5,TRBD2,TGTGCCAGCAGAGCGGGACTAGCGGGCCCCTACGAGCAGTACTTC,CASRAGLAGPYEQYF
NA,TRBJ2-5,TRBV4-3,TRBD2,TGCGCCAGCAGCCAAGACGCGGGGGGACCCCGAGAGACCCAGTACTTC,CASSQDAGGPRETQYF
NA,TRBJ2-1,TRBV19,TRBD2,TGTGCCAGTAGTCGACTAGCGGGAGGACCTTACAATGAGCAGTTCTTC,CASSRLAGGPYNEQFF
few,TRBJ2-2,TRBV10-1,NA,TGCGCCAGCAGTGACCCCGGGACACCTTCTACCGGGGAGCTGTTTTTT,CASSDPGTPSTGELFF
many,TRBJ2-7,TRBV9,NA,TGTGCCAGCACCGATGGAGACTCCTACGAGCAGTACTTC,CASTDGDSYEQYF
NA,TRBJ1-5,TRBV3-1/TRBV3-2,NA,TGTGCCAGCAGCCAAGTCGCCGGGGGAGATCTGCCCCAGCATTTT,CASSQVAGGDLPQHF
NA,TRBJ2-7,TRBV19,NA,TGTGCCAGTAGTCCCCTATCCGACAGTTTATACGAGCAGTACTTC,CASSPLSDSLYEQYF
NA,TRBJ1-6,TRBV18,TRBD1,TGTGCCAGCTCACTCGTACAGGGGGCATTTTCCAATTCACCCCTCCACTTT,CASSLVQGAFSNSPLHF
NA,TRBJ2-1,TRBV4-2,TRBD2,TGTGCCAGCAGCCAAGGGCTAGCGGGATCCGATGAGCAGTTCTTC,CASSQGLAGSDEQFF
NA,TRBJ2-7,TRBV28,NA,TGTGCCAGCTCCCCTTTGGGGGCCTCCCTCTACGAGCAGTACTTC,CASSPLGASLYEQYF
NA,TRBJ2-2,TRBV27,NA,TGTGCCAGCAGTAGGTCCAGGGTTGACACCGGGGAGCTGTTTTTT,CASSRSRVDTGELFF
NA,TRBJ2-7,TRBV6-5,NA,TGTGCCAGCAGTTACGGCCCCAGGGTTCCCGCCGAGCAGTACTTC,CASSYGPRVPAEQYF
NA,TRBJ2-6,TRBV7-3,NA,TGTGCCAGCAGCCAAGCTCCTGGGGCCAACGTCCTGACTTTC,CASSQAPGANVLTF
NA,TRBJ1-2,TRBV24-1,TRBD1,TGTGCCACCAGTGATTCGCCCCGGACAGGGGCTAACTATGGCTACACCTTC,CATSDSPRTGANYGYTF
NA,TRBJ2-2,TRBV7-8,TRBD2,TGTGCCAGCAGCTTAACAGAGAGCGGGAGGGCCCGGACCGGGGAGCTGTTTTTT,CASSLTESGRARTGELFF
NA,TRBJ2-1,TRBV14,TRBD1,TGTGCCAGCAGCCAAGACCTGGTGGCAGGGGGCTGGTTCTTC,CASSQDLVAGGWFF
NA,TRBJ2-7,TRBV12-3/TRBV12-4,NA,TGTGCCAGTTCTTATACCGGGGAGCAGTACTTC,CASSYTGEQYF
NA,TRBJ2-3,TRBV5-1,TRBD1,TGCGCCAGCAGCCGCGACAGGGCGCGCACAGATACGCAGTATTTT,CASSRDRARTDTQYF
NA,TRBJ2-2,TRBV19,NA,TGTGCCAGTAGAGGGGGGACAGCGATAACCGGGGAGCTGTTTTTT,CASRGGTAITGELFF
NA,TRBJ1-4,TRBV21-1,NA,TGTGCCAGCAGCCCCCGACAGGTATCAACTAATGAAAAACTGTTTTTT,CASSPRQVSTNEKLFF
NA,TRBJ2-1,TRBV5-4,TRBD2,TGTGCCAGCAACGCCGGGACTAGCGGGGTTCGCGCCTACAATGAGCAGTTCTTC,CASNAGTSGVRAYNEQFF
NA,TRBJ2-7,TRBV6-5,NA,TGTGCCAGCCGGTTGGGCCCCAACTACGAGCAGTACTTC,CASRLGPNYEQYF
NA,TRBJ1-6,TRBV5-1,NA,TGCGCCAGCAGCTTGGACAGGGTTCGTAATTCACCCCTCCACTTT,CASSLDRVRNSPLHF
NA,TRBJ2-4,TRBV5-8,NA,TGTGCCAGCAGCTTGGCCAGGGAAAACATTCAGTACTTC,CASSLARENIQYF
few,TRBJ1-6,TRBV6-4,NA,TGTGCCAGCAGTGAAGGACAGAACTATTCACCCCTCCACTTT,CASSEGQNYSPLHF
NA,TRBJ2-7,TRBV2,NA,TGTGCCAGCGGCGGAACCTACGAGCAGTACTTC,CASGGTYEQYF
NA,TRBJ2-4,TRBV15,NA,TGTGCCACCAGAAATCCGGGGTCGCGGGCCAAAAACATTCAGTACTTC,CATRNPGSRAKNIQYF
NA,TRBJ2-7,TRBV5-1,TRBD1,TGCGCCAGCAGCTTTGAAGGGGGCGTAGCCTTCTACGAGCAGTACTTC,CASSFEGGVAFYEQYF
NA,TRBJ2-5,TRBV11-3,TRBD1,TGTGCCAGCAGCCCCGGGACAGGGAGGGCGGAGACCCAGTACTTC,CASSPGTGRAETQYF